Shown below are 10 T cell receptor beta chains from a single sample sequenced in a study of blood T cells in healthy people across ages. Sample-barcoded 5' priming and a J-beta primer mix drove a second PCR of roughly 7 to 11 cycles. Using its own MiXCR run on the 5' RACE reads, TCRdb lists one record per CDR3 protein. The data show 1.5 million to 2 million distinct CDR3 sequences, roughly 30% seen once. Material: blood. The source is a woman in her twenties or thirties in good health.

This clonotype turned up a few times. The chain has TRBV10-3 and TRBJ1-1, with a possible D match to TRBD1 (6 bases). Germline CDR1 and CDR2: ENHRY and SYGVKD. The CDR3 length is 13 residues. V gave up 4 bases and J gave up 3 bases, with 9 bases separating them. The CDR3 bases are TGTGCCATCAGTGCCTGGACAGACACTGAAGCTTTCTTT. Translated: CAISAWTDTEAFF.

This clonotype came up a few times. This chain connects TRBV7-9 to TRBJ2-5; weak D call: TRBD1 (6 bases). Judging by the DNA end, TRBJ2-7 fits better; the J call may be wrong. Germline values: CDR1 SEHNR, CDR2 FQNEAQ (reference sequence). The CDR3 length is 14 residues. CDR3 sequence: CASSRGGGYYEQYF. CDR3 in DNA: TGTGCCAGCAGCCGGGGTGGGGGCTACTACGAGCAGTACTTC.

This chain joins TRBV9 and TRBJ1-2; D might be TRBD1 (5 bases). Trimming stripped 1 base from V and 8 bases from J, with 15 bases between. The CDR3 covers 14 residues. Germline values: CDR1 SGDLS, CDR2 YYNGEE. The chain's CDR3 is CASSVYSGTGGYTF. The CDR3 region has the DNA TGTGCCAGCAGCGTATATTCGGGGACGGGGGGCTACACCTTC. The entire variable domain, with the rest obtained from reference TRBV9 and TRBJ1-2, is as follows: DSGVTQTPKHLITATGQRVTLRCSPRSGDLSVYWYQQSLDQGLQFLIQYYNGEERAKGNILERFSAQQFPDLHSELNLSSLELGDSALYFCASSVYSGTGGYTFGSGTRLTVV.

Regarding this clonotype: Being one base from a much bigger clone, this may be a read error. This likely comes from a read error, as the CDR3 has no conserved phenylalanine or tryptophan at its end. The chain combines TRBV5-6 with TRBJ2-1; D not resolved. The CDR3 has 14 amino acids. Germline V CDR1 and CDR2: SGHDT, YYEEEE. V lost 0 bases to trimming and J lost 5 bases, with 9 bases between them. The CDR3 loop reads CASSLVTHHNEQFI. CDR3 coding DNA: TGTGCCAGCAGCTTGGTGACACACCACAATGAGCAGTTCATC.

This clonotype was picked up a small number of times. The CDR3 bases are TGTGCCAGCAGTTCGATTCGGCCAGGGGGCGGGTCTGGCTACACCTTC. This sequence encodes CASSSIRPGGGSGYTF. The chain carries TRBV11-2 and TRBJ1-2, with TRBD1 matching 8 bases. Trimming took 6 bases from V and 7 from J; bases not matched to a gene: 16. Germline lookup yields CDR1 SGHAT and CDR2 FQNNGV. The CDR3 runs to 16 residues.

Only a few counts were recorded for this clonotype. This chain links TRBV10-3 with TRBJ2-1, with 16 nucleotides matching TRBD2. V shed 0 bases, J shed 2 bases, and the junction held 4 bases outside the gene matches. CDR1 is ENHRY, CDR2 SYGVKD, per germline. This CDR3 has 19 residues. CDR3 DNA: TGTGCCATCAGTGAGTCCGGGACTAGCGGGAGGGCCGCCTACAATGAGCAGTTCTTC. Its protein product is CAISESGTSGRAAYNEQFF.

This clonotype was seen only once. The rearrangement links TRBV28 to TRBJ2-4, with TRBD1 matching over 7 bases. TRBJ2-7 explains the end of the DNA better; the J call may be wrong. This CDR3 is 15 amino acids long. Germline loops: CDR1 MDHEN, CDR2 SYDVKM. This CDR3 is CASSSPETGKYEQYF. CDR3 DNA: TGTGCCAGCAGTTCGCCCGAGACAGGGAAATACGAGCAGTACTTC.

About this clonotype: Relative to the germline gene, one junction end is altered; a read error may explain this. This chain uses TRBV20-1 with TRBJ2-3; TRBD1 might be the D (6 bases). The germline gives CDR1 DFQATT, CDR2 SNEGSKA (reference sequence). The CDR3 spans 13 residues. This CDR3 is CSARGGGTDMQYF. DNA of the CDR3: TGCAGTGCTAGAGGTGGGGGCACAGATATGCAGTATTTT.

The count of this clonotype is one. A much larger clone is a single base away; this may be a read error. The V gene is TRBV29-1, the J gene TRBJ2-1; D might be TRBD1 (5 bases). The CDR3 length is 13 residues. Germline values: CDR1 SQVTM, CDR2 ANQGSEA. V lost 1 base to trimming and J lost 10 bases, with 14 bases between them. CDR3 residues: CSVEGQGSSEQFF. For the CDR3, the DNA is TGCAGCGTTGAAGGGCAGGGTAGTTCCGAGCAGTTCTTC.

In this sample, this clonotype turned up once. One junction end does not reproduce the germline sequence, and a read error may be involved. The chain couples TRBV12-3 or TRBV12-4 to TRBJ1-2, with D uncertain. This CDR3 has 15 residues. Here the CDR3 DNA reads TGTACCAGCAGCACAAATAAGGACGGGGTGAACGGCTACACCTTC. This gives the protein CTSSTNKDGVNGYTF.